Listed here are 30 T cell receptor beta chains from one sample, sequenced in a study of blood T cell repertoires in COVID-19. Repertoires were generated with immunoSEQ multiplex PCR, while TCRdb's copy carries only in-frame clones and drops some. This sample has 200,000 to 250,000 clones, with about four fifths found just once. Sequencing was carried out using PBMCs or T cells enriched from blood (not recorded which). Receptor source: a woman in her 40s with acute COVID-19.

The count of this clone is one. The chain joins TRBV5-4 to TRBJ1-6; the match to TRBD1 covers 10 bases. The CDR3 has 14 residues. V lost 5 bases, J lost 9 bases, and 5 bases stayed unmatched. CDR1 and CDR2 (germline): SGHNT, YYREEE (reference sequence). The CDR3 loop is CASREGTGVSPLHF. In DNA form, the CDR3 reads TGTGCCAGCAGGGAAGGGACAGGGGTTTCACCCCTCCACTTT.

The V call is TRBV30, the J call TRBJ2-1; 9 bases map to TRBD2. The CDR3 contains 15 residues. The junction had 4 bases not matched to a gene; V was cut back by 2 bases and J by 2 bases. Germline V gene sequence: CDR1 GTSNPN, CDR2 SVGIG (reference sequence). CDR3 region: CAWSPPSGAYNEQFF. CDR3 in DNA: TGTGCCTGGAGTCCGCCTAGCGGGGCCTACAATGAGCAGTTCTTC.

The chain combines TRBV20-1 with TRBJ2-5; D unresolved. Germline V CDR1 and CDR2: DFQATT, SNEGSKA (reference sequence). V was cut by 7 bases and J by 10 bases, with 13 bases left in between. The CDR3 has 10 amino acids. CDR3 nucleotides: TGCAGTGTAGCACAACCGGACCAGTACTTC. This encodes CSVAQPDQYF.

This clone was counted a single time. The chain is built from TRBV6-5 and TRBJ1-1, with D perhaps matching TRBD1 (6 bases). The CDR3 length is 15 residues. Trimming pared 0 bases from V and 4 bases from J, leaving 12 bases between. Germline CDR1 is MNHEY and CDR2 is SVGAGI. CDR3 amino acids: CASSYSGGASTEAFF. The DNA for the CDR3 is TGTGCCAGCAGTTACTCGGGGGGGGCGAGCACTGAAGCTTTCTTT.

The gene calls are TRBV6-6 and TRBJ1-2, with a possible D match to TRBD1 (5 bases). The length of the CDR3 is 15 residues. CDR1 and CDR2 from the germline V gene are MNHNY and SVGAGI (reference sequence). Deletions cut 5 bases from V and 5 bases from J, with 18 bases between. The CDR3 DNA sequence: TGTGCCAGCAGTCGGGGCGATCCCCCTCGTTATGGCTACACCTTC. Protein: CASSRGDPPRYGYTF.

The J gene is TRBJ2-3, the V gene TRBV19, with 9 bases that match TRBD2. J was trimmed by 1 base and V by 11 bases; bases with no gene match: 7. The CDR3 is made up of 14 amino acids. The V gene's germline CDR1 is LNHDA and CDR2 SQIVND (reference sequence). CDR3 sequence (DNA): TGTGCCTCAATAGCGGGGGACGGCACAGATACGCAGTATTTT. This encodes CASIAGDGTDTQYF. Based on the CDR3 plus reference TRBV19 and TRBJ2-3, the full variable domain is DGGITQSPKYLFRKEGQNVTLSCEQNLNHDAMYWYRQDPGQGLRLIYYSQIVNDFQKGDIAEGYSVSREKKESFPLTVTSAQKNPTAFYLCASIAGDGTDTQYFGPGTRLTVL.

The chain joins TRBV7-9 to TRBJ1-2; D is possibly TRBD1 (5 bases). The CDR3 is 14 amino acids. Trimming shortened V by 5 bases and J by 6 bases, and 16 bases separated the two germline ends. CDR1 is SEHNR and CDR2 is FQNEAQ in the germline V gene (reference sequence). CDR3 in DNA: TGTGCCAGCAGCCGAGGGGAGATAGCGGATGGCTACACCTTC. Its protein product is CASSRGEIADGYTF.

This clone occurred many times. CDR3 DNA sequence: TGTGCCAGTAGTATGGTTGGACAGGCGGACACCTTC. This sequence encodes CASSMVGQADTF. This chain joins TRBV19 and TRBJ1-2; 7 bases line up with TRBD1. CDR1 and CDR2 (germline): LNHDA, SQIVND (reference sequence). CDR3 length equals 12 residues. The ends lost 3 bases at V and 12 bases at J; junction bases unmatched: 7.

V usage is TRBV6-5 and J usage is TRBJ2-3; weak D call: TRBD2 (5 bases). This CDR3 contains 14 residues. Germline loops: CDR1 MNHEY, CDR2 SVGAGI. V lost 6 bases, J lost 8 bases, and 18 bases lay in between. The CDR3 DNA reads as TGTGCCAGCAGCCGCACTAGAACCCACATTACGCAGTATTTT. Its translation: CASSRTRTHITQYF.

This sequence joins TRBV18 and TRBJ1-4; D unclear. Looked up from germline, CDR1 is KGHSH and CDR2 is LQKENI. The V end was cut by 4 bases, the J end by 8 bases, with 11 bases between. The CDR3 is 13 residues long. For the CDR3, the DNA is TGTGCCAGCTCACTCTACACCGGGGAAAAACTGTTTTTT. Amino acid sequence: CASSLYTGEKLFF.

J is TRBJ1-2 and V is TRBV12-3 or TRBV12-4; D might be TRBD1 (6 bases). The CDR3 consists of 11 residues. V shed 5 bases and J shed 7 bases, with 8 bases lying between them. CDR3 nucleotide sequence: TGTGCCAGCAGTACAGGGTTTGGCTACACCTTC. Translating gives CASSTGFGYTF.

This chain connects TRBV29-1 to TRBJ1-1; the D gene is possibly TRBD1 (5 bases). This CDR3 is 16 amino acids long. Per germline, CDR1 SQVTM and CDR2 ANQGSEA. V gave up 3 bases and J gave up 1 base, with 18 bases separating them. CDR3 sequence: CSVDRGLGQTNTEAFF. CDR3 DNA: TGCAGCGTTGACCGGGGACTAGGTCAGACGAACACTGAAGCTTTCTTT.

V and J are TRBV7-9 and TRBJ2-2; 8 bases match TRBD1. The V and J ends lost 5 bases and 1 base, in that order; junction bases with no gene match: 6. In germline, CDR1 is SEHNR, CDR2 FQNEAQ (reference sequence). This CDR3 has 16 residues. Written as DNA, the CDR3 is TGTGCCAGCAGCATCTCCGGGACAGGGAACACCGGGGAGCTGTTTTTT. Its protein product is CASSISGTGNTGELFF.

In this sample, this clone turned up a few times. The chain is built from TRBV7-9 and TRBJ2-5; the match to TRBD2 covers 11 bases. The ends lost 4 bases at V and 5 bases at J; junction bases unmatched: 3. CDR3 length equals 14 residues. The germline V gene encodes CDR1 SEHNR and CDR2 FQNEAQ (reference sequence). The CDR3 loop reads CASSSTSGEETQYF. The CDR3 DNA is TGTGCCAGCAGCTCGACTAGCGGGGAGGAGACCCAGTACTTC.

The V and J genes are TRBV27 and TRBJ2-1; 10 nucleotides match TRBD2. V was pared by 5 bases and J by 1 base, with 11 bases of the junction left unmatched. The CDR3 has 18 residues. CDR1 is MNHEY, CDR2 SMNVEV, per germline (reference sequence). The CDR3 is CASSPSGTSATSYNEQFF. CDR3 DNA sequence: TGTGCCAGCAGTCCGTCCGGGACTAGCGCAACTTCCTACAATGAGCAGTTCTTC.

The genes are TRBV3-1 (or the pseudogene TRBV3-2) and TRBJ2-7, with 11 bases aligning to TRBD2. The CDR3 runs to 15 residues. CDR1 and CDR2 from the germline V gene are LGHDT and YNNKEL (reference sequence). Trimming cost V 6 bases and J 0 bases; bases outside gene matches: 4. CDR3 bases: TGTGCCAGCAGTCTTAGCGGGGGGGCCTCCTACGAGCAGTACTTC. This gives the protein CASSLSGGASYEQYF.

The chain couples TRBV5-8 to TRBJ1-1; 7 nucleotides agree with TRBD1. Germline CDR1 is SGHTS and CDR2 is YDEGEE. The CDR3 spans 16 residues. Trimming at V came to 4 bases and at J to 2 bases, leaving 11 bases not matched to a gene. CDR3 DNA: TGTGCCAGCAGCCCACCGGGACAGACTCACAACACTGAAGCTTTCTTT. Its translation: CASSPPGQTHNTEAFF.

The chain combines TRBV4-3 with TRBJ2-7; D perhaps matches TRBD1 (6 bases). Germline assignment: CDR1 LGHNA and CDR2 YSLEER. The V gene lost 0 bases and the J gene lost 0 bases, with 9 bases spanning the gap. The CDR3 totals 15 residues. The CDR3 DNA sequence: TGCGCCAGCAGCCAAGAACAGGGCCTCTCCTACGAGCAGTACTTC. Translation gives CASSQEQGLSYEQYF.

CDR3 sequence reads: CASSSGQIKETQYF. The CDR3 DNA reads TGTGCCAGCAGCTCGGGACAGATTAAAGAGACCCAGTACTTC. The chain couples TRBV11-1 to TRBJ2-5; TRBD1 agrees at 7 bases. This CDR3 is built from 14 residues. CDR1 SGHAT and CDR2 FQDESV come from the germline V gene (reference sequence). The V segment lost 4 bases and the J segment 3 bases; nucleotides outside the gene matches: 5. Full variable domain (outside the CDR3, taken from reference TRBV11-1 and TRBJ2-5): EAEVAQSPRYKITEKSQAVAFWCDPISGHATLYWYRQILGQGPELLVQFQDESVVDDSQLPKDRFSAERLKGVDSTLKIQPAELGDSAMYLCASSSGQIKETQYFGPGTRLLVL.

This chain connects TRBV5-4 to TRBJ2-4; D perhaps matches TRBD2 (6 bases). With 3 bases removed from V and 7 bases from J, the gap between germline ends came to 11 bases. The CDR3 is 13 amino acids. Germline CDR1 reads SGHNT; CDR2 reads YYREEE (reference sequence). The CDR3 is CASSSRDFNIQYF. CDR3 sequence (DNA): TGTGCCAGCAGCTCACGGGACTTTAACATTCAGTACTTC.

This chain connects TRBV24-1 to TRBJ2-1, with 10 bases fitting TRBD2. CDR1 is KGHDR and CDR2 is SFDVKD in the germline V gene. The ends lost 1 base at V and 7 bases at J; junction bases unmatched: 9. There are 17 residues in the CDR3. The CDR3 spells CATSDFMEAGGRNEQFF. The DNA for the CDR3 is TGTGCCACCAGTGATTTTATGGAAGCGGGAGGGCGAAATGAGCAGTTCTTC.

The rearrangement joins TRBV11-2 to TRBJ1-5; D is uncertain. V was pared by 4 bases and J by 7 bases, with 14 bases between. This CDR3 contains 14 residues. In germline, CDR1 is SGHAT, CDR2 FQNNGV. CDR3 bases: TGTGCCAGCAGCTATGCCCCAAGTGGCCAGCCCCAGCATTTT. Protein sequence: CASSYAPSGQPQHF.

The CDR3 spells CASSTANYGYTF. The CDR3 DNA follows: TGTGCCAGCAGTACAGCTAACTATGGCTACACCTTC. V is TRBV12-3 or TRBV12-4 and J is TRBJ1-2; D call uncertain. The CDR3 sequence is 12 residues long. V was shortened by 5 bases and J by 0 bases, with 4 bases between the two germline ends.

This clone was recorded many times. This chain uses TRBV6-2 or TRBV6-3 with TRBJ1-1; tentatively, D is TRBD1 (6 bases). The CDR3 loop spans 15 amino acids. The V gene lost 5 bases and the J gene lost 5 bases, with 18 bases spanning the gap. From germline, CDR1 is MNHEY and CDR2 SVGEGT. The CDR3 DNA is TGTGCCAGCAGTCAACTGGGTAGGGGGTGGACTGAAGCTTTCTTT. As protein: CASSQLGRGWTEAFF.

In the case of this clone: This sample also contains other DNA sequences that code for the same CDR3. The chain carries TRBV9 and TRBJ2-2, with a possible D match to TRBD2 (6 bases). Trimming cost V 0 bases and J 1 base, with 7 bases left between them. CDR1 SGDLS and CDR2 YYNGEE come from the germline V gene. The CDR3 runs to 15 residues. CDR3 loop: CASSVGGLNTGELFF. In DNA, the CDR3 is TGTGCCAGCAGCGTAGGGGGACTGAACACCGGGGAGCTGTTTTTT. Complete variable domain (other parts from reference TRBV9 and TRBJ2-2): DSGVTQTPKHLITATGQRVTLRCSPRSGDLSVYWYQQSLDQGLQFLIQYYNGEERAKGNILERFSAQQFPDLHSELNLSSLELGDSALYFCASSVGGLNTGELFFGEGSRLTVL.

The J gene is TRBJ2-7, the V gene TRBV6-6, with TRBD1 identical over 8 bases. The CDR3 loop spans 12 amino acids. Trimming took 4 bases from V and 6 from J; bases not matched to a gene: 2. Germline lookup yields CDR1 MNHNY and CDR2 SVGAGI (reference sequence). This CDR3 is CASSLTGGEQYF. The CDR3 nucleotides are TGTGCCAGCAGTTTAACAGGGGGCGAGCAGTACTTC.

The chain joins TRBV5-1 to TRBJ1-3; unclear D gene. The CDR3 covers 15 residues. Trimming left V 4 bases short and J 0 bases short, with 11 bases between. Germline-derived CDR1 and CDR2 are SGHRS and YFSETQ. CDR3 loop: CASSPEVVSGNTIYF. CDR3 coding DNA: TGCGCCAGCAGCCCGGAGGTAGTCTCTGGAAACACCATATATTTT.

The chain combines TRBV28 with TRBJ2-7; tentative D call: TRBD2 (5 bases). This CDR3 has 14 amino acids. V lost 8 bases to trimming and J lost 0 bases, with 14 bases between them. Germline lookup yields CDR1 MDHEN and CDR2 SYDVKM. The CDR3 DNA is TGTGCCAGCGCCCTCGGAGGCGGCTCCTACGAGCAGTACTTC. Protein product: CASALGGGSYEQYF.

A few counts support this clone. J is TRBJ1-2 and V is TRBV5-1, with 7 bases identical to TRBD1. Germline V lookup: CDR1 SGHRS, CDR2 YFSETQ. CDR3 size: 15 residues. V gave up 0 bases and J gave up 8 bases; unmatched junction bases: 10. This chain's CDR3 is CASSLEVRQGKGYTF. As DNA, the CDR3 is TGCGCCAGCAGCTTGGAGGTTCGACAGGGAAAAGGCTACACCTTC.

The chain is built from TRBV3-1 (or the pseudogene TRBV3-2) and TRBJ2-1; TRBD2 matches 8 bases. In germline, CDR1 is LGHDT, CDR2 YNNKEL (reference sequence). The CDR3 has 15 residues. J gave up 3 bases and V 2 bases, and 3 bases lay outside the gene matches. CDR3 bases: TGTGCCAGCAGCCAAACGCTAGCGGGCTACAATGAGCAGTTCTTC. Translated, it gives CASSQTLAGYNEQFF.